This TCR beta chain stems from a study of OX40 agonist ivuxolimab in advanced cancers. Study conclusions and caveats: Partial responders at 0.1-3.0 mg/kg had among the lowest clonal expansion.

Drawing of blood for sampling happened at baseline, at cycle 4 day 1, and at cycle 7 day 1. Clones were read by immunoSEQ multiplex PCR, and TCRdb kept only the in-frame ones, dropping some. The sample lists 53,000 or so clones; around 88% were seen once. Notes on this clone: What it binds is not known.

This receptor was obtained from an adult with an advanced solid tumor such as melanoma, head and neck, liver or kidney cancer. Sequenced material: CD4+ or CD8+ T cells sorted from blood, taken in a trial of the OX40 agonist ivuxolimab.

The CDR3 coding sequence is TGTGCCAGCTCGACAACACATTCAGGGGCCCAAAGCTCCTACGAGCAGTACTTC. Translated: CASSTTHSGAQSSYEQYF. The rearrangement uses TRBV18 and TRBJ2-7, with D perhaps TRBD1 (6 bases). Looked up from germline, CDR1 is KGHSH and CDR2 is LQKENI. The CDR3 consists of 18 residues. Deletions cut 6 bases from V and 0 bases from J, with 24 bases between.